These T cell receptor beta chains were read from a single sample in a study of T cell responses to AZD1222 COVID-19 vaccine. Here immunoSEQ multiplex PCR was the method, and the copy in TCRdb shows in-frame clones only, minus some. The table shows fewer than 90,000 clones, with about 88% occurring only once. This specimen was peripheral blood, taken on day 0 of AZD1222 vaccination. Every receptor here comes from an adult in good health. CDR3s include the opening cysteine and the closing phenylalanine or tryptophan. Each record gives: V gene, clone size, J gene, CDR3 length, D gene, CDR3 protein, CDR3 DNA. A D gene is named only where the DNA matches it firmly. Some rows mark clone size as missing; the rest say once, few, many or name a class of expanded clone.

TRBV19,NA,TRBJ2-2,14,TRBD2,CASSPGLGTGELFF,TGTGCCAGTAGTCCGGGACTAGGAACCGGGGAGCTGTTTTTT
TRBV5-1,NA,TRBJ2-7,15,NA,CASSLTGGATYEQYF,TGCGCCAGCAGCTTAACAGGTGGAGCGACCTACGAGCAGTACTTC
TRBV12-3/TRBV12-4,NA,TRBJ2-4,13,NA,CASSDLAKNIQYF,TGTGCCAGCAGTGACTTAGCCAAAAACATTCAGTACTTC
TRBV6-1,NA,TRBJ1-5,15,NA,CASSEGGGRNQPQHF,TGTGCCAGCAGTGAAGGGGGGGGTCGGAATCAGCCCCAGCATTTT
TRBV19,NA,TRBJ2-5,14,TRBD2,CASGPGLAAETQYF,TGTGCCAGTGGACCGGGACTAGCGGCCGAGACCCAGTACTTC
TRBV24-1,NA,TRBJ1-1,13,NA,CATSPSGTPLAFF,TGTGCCACCAGTCCCTCCGGGACTCCTTTAGCTTTCTTT
TRBV11-2,NA,TRBJ2-5,16,TRBD2,CASTRRGGPLQETQYF,TGTGCCAGCACCCGGCGGGGGGGGCCCCTCCAAGAGACCCAGTACTTC
TRBV19,NA,TRBJ2-5,13,TRBD1,CATRQGARETQYF,TGTGCCACCAGACAGGGGGCGCGGGAGACCCAGTACTTC
TRBV3-1/TRBV3-2,NA,TRBJ1-1,14,NA,CASSQILRGTEAFF,TGTGCCAGCAGCCAAATCCTACGGGGCACTGAAGCTTTCTTT
TRBV15,NA,TRBJ1-2,14,NA,CATSQLFAGYGYTF,TGTGCCACCAGCCAACTGTTTGCAGGCTATGGCTACACCTTC
TRBV6-5,few,TRBJ1-1,12,NA,CATHRANTEAFF,TGTGCCACTCACCGGGCCAACACTGAAGCTTTCTTT
TRBV9,NA,TRBJ2-2,17,NA,CASSSPWVAGNTGELFF,TGTGCCAGCAGCTCCCCGTGGGTAGCAGGGAACACCGGGGAGCTGTTTTTT
TRBV9,NA,TRBJ2-1,19,NA,CASSAGQPSGGGPGNEQFF,TGTGCCAGCAGCGCGGGACAGCCTTCAGGGGGAGGGCCGGGGAATGAGCAGTTCTTC
TRBV10-3,NA,TRBJ1-6,14,NA,CAIRPDRDDSPLHF,TGTGCCATCAGGCCCGACAGAGACGATTCACCCCTCCACTTT
TRBV5-5,NA,TRBJ1-1,13,NA,CASSIRGNTEAFF,TGTGCCAGCAGCATCAGGGGGAACACTGAAGCTTTCTTT
TRBV6-1,NA,TRBJ2-5,18,TRBD1,CASSEALVATGGEETQYF,TGTGCCAGCAGTGAAGCGCTGGTTGCCACAGGGGGCGAAGAGACCCAGTACTTC
TRBV28,NA,TRBJ1-5,15,NA,CASSLFIRGGQPQHF,TGTGCCAGCAGTTTATTTATCCGGGGCGGTCAGCCCCAGCATTTT
TRBV5-1,NA,TRBJ2-6,15,NA,CASSPTVSGANVLTF,TGCGCCAGCAGCCCAACAGTCTCTGGGGCCAACGTCCTGACTTTC
TRBV6-1,NA,TRBJ1-3,13,NA,CASSESSGNTIYF,TGTGCCAGCAGTGAATCCTCTGGAAACACCATATATTTT
TRBV4-2,NA,TRBJ1-5,15,NA,CASSQDLEDNQPQHF,TGTGCCAGCAGCCAAGATCTGGAGGACAATCAGCCCCAGCATTTT
TRBV18,NA,TRBJ2-2,18,TRBD1,CASSPSRDRGWNTGELFF,TGTGCCAGCTCACCATCCCGGGACAGGGGTTGGAACACCGGGGAGCTGTTTTTT
TRBV19,NA,TRBJ2-6,18,TRBD2,CASSPAGGIASGANVLTF,TGTGCCAGTAGTCCGGCGGGAGGAATCGCATCTGGGGCCAACGTCCTGACTTTC
TRBV5-1,NA,TRBJ2-4,16,NA,CASSFGREVAKNIQYF,TGCGCCAGCAGCTTTGGGCGCGAGGTGGCCAAAAACATTCAGTACTTC
TRBV6-5,NA,TRBJ1-1,13,TRBD1,CASSYGRGFEAFF,TGTGCCAGCAGTTACGGCAGGGGGTTCGAAGCTTTCTTT
TRBV27,NA,TRBJ2-7,14,TRBD2,CASSPGGVTYEQYF,TGTGCCAGCAGTCCCGGGGGGGTCACCTACGAGCAGTACTTC
TRBV5-6,NA,TRBJ1-1,15,NA,CASSPRAGLNTEAFF,TGTGCCAGCAGCCCCAGAGCAGGACTGAACACTGAAGCTTTCTTT
TRBV4-1,NA,TRBJ1-2,15,NA,CASSQAGDQGYGYTF,TGCGCCAGCAGCCAAGCGGGGGACCAGGGCTATGGCTACACCTTC
TRBV30,NA,TRBJ2-2,13,TRBD1,CAWREGGYGELFF,TGTGCCTGGAGGGAAGGGGGCTATGGGGAGCTGTTTTTT
TRBV24-1,NA,TRBJ2-3,15,NA,CATSDPTRVQATQYF,TGTGCCACCAGTGACCCCACCCGGGTCCAAGCAACGCAGTATTTT
TRBV5-4,NA,TRBJ2-1,18,TRBD2,CASSFRSQAGLTKNEQFF,TGTGCCAGCAGCTTCCGGAGCCAAGCGGGACTAACAAAGAATGAGCAGTTCTTC
TRBV18,NA,TRBJ1-3,15,TRBD1,CASSPRDSSGNTIYF,TGTGCCAGCTCGCCCCGGGACAGCTCTGGAAACACCATATATTTT
TRBV28,once,TRBJ2-7,15,TRBD1,CASRNYRGSTYEQYF,TGTGCCAGCCGGAATTACAGGGGGTCTACCTACGAGCAGTACTTC
TRBV19,NA,TRBJ1-1,16,NA,CASSPGSGQANTEAFF,TGTGCCAGTAGTCCCGGGAGCGGACAAGCGAACACTGAAGCTTTCTTT